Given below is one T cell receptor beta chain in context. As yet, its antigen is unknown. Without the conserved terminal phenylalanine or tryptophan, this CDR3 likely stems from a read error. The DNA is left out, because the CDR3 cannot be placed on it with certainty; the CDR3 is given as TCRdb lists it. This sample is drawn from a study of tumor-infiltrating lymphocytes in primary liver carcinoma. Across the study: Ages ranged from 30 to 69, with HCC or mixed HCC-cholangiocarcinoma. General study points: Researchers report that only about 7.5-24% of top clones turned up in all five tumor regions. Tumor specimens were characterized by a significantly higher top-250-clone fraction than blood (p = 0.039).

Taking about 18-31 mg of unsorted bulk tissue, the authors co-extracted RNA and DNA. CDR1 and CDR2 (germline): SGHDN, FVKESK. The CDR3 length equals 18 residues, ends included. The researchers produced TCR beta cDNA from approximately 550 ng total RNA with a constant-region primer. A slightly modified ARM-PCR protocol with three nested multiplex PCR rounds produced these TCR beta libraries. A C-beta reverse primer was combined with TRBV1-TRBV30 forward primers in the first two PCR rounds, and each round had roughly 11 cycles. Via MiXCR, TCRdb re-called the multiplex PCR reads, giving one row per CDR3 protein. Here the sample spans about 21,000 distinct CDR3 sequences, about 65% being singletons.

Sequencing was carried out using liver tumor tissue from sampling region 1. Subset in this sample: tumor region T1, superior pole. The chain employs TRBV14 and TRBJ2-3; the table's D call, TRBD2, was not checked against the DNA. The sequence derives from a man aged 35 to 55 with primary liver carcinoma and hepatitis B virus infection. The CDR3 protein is CASSQGFGTSGSTDTRYI.